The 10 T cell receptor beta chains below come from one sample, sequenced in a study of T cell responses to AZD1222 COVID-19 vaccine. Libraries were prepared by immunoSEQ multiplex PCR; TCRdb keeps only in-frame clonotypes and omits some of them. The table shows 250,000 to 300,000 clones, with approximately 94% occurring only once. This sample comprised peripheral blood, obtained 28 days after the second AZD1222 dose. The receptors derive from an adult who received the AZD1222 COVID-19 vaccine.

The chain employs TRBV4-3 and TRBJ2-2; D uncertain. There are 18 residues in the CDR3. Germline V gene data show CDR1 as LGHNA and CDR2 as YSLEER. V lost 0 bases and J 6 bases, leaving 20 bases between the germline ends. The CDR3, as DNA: TGCGCCAGCAGCCAAGATTTACAGATAAACCATGGGGCCGGGGAGCTGTTTTTT. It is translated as CASSQDLQINHGAGELFF.

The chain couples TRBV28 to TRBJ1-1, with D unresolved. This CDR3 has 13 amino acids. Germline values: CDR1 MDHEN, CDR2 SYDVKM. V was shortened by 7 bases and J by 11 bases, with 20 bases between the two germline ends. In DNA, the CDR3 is TGTGCCAGCACCCCCCCCGGTGCCGCAACGGCTTTCTTT. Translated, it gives CASTPPGAATAFF. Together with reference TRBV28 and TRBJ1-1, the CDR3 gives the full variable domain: DVKVTQSSRYLVKRTGEKVFLECVQDMDHENMFWYRQDPGLGLRLIYFSYDVKMKEKGDIPEGYSVSREKKERFSLILESASTNQTSMYLCASTPPGAATAFFGQGTRLTVV.

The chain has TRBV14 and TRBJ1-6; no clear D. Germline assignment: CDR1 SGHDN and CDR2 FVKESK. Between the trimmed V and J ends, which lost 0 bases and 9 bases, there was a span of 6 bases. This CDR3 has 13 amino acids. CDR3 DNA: TGTGCCAGCAGCCAAGATTACCCTTCACCCCTCCACTTT. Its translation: CASSQDYPSPLHF.

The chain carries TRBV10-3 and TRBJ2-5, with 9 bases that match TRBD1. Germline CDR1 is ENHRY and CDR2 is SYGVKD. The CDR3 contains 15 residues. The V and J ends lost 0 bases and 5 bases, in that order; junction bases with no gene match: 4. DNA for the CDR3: TGTGCCATCAGTGAGTCGACAGGGGGTCGGGAGACCCAGTACTTC. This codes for CAISESTGGRETQYF.

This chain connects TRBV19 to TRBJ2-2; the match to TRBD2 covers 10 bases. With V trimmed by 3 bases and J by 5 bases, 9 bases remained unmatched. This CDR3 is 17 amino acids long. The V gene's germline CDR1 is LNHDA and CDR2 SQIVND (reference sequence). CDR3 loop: CASSIGTSDRWTGELFF. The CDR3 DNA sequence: TGTGCCAGTAGTATCGGGACTAGCGATCGTTGGACCGGGGAGCTGTTTTTT.

CDR3: CASNQGFGQPQHF. For the CDR3, the DNA is TGTGCCAGCAACCAAGGGTTTGGACAGCCCCAGCATTTT. The chain combines TRBV7-9 with TRBJ1-5; D not certain. Germline CDR1 SEHNR, CDR2 FQNEAQ (reference sequence). Trimming pared 7 bases from V and 7 bases from J, leaving 14 bases between. The CDR3 is made up of 13 amino acids.

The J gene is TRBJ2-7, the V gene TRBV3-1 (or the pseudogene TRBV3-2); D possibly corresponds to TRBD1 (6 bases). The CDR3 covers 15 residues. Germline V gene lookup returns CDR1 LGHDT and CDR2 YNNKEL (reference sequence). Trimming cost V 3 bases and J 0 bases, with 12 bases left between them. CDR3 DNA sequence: TGTGCCAGCAGCCAGGACAGCAACCCCTCCTACGAGCAGTACTTC. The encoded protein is CASSQDSNPSYEQYF.

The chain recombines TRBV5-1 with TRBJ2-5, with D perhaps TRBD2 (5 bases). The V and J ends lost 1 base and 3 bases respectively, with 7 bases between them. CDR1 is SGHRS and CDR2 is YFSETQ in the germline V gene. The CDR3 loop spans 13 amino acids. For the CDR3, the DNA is TGCGCCAGCAGCTTGTCGGGAAAAGAGACCCAGTACTTC. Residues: CASSLSGKETQYF.

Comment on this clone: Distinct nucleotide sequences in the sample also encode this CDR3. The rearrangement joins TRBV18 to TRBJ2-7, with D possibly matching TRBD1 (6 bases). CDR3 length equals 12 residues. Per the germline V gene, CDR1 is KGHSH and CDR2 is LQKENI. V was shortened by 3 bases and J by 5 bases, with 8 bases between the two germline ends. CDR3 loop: CASSPNRDEQYF. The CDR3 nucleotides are TGTGCCAGCTCACCCAACAGGGACGAGCAGTACTTC. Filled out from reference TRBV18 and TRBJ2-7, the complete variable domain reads NAGVMQNPRHLVRRRGQEARLRCSPMKGHSHVYWYRQLPEEGLKFMVYLQKENIIDESGMPKERFSAEFPKEGPSILRIQQVVRGDSAAYFCASSPNRDEQYFGPGTRLTVT.

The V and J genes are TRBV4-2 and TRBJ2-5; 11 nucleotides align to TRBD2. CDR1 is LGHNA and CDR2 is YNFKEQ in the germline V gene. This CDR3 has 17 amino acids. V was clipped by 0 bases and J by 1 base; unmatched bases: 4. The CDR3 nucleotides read TGTGCCAGCAGCCAAGAACCGACTAGCGGGGTCCAAGAGACCCAGTACTTC. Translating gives CASSQEPTSGVQETQYF.